This passage covers 14 T cell receptor beta chains from one sample sequenced in a study of identical twins. A single record per CDR3 protein comes from TCRdb applying MiXCR to the 5' RACE reads. Of around 960,000 distinct CDR3 sequences in the sample, approximately 13% are singletons; the top ten hold roughly 1.6%. The same sample was also used in a study of yellow fever vaccine responses in identical twins.

Sequences were obtained from PBMCs. All receptors come from a woman younger than 35 in good health.

The chain combines TRBV12-3 or TRBV12-4 with TRBJ2-2, with D uncertain. This CDR3 comprises 15 residues. Trimming left V 6 bases short and J 5 bases short, with 16 bases between. The CDR3 DNA is TGTGCCAGCAGCTCTCCTGGCCATCGTACCGGGGAGCTGTTTTTT. Encoded protein: CASSSPGHRTGELFF.

V and J are TRBV6-5 and TRBJ2-2; D remains unclear. With 2 bases removed from V and 0 bases from J, the gap between germline ends came to 7 bases. CDR1 is MNHEY and CDR2 is SVGAGI in the germline V gene. This CDR3 spans 15 amino acids. The CDR3 DNA sequence: TGTGCCAGCAGTTACACAGAAGCGAACACCGGGGAGCTGTTTTTT. Its translation is CASSYTEANTGELFF.

This chain joins TRBV4-1 and TRBJ1-2, with 9 nucleotides matching TRBD1. The V gene end was trimmed by 4 bases and the J gene end by 3 bases; junction bases not matched to a gene: 6. The CDR3 spans 15 residues. Germline CDR1 and CDR2: MGHRA and YSYEKL. The CDR3 loop reads CASSPRTGADYGYTF. The CDR3 DNA reads as TGCGCCAGCAGCCCTAGGACAGGGGCCGACTATGGCTACACCTTC.

The V and J genes are TRBV5-1 and TRBJ2-7; 10 positions match TRBD2. J lost 5 bases, V lost 0 bases, and 8 bases had no gene match. Germline CDR1 is SGHRS and CDR2 is YFSETQ. The length of the CDR3 is 16 residues. The CDR3 nucleotides read TGCGCCAGCAGCTTGGTGCCTAGCGGGAGCTTCGACGAGCAGTACTTC. Translation: CASSLVPSGSFDEQYF.

The chain combines TRBV28 with TRBJ1-1; D possibly corresponds to TRBD1 (5 bases). The CDR3 spans 15 residues. Per germline, CDR1 MDHEN and CDR2 SYDVKM. The V end was cut by 6 bases, the J end by 4 bases, with 18 bases between. CDR3: CASRAGDRLGTEAFF. The CDR3 DNA reads as TGTGCCAGCAGGGCGGGGGACCGCCTGGGCACTGAAGCTTTCTTT.

The sample holds a few counts of this clonotype. The chain carries TRBV5-1 and TRBJ2-1; tentative D call: TRBD1 (6 bases). This CDR3 is built from 13 residues. V was shortened by 5 bases and J by 7 bases, with 13 bases between the two germline ends. The germline gives CDR1 SGHRS, CDR2 YFSETQ. This CDR3 reads CASRVTGWNEQFF. The CDR3 DNA follows: TGCGCCAGCAGAGTAACAGGGTGGAATGAGCAGTTCTTC. The full variable domain, completed using reference TRBV5-1 and TRBJ2-1, is KAGVTQTPRYLIKTRGQQVTLSCSPISGHRSVSWYQQTPGQGLQFLFEYFSETQRNKGNFPGRFSGRQFSNSRSEMNVSTLELGDSALYLCASRVTGWNEQFFGPGTRLTVL.

V gene TRBV15 combines with J gene TRBJ2-1; TRBD2 agrees at 13 bases. The CDR3 extends over 14 amino acids. V dropped 8 bases and J dropped 4; count of bases not matched to a gene: 2. The germline gives CDR1 LNHNV, CDR2 YYDKDF (reference sequence). The CDR3 is CATVGLAGYNEQFF. As DNA, the CDR3 is TGTGCCACCGTGGGACTAGCGGGATACAATGAGCAGTTCTTC.

This clonotype was detected only a few times. The chain links TRBV20-1 to TRBJ1-6; tentatively, D is TRBD1 (6 bases). Germline CDR1 reads DFQATT; CDR2 reads SNEGSKA (reference sequence). This CDR3 contains 15 residues. V was trimmed by 5 bases and J by 10 bases, leaving 21 bases between them. As DNA, the CDR3 is TGCAGTGCTCCCCGGGGGGGCAAGTGGTACTCACCCCTCCACTTT. Translation gives CSAPRGGKWYSPLHF.

V and J are TRBV29-1 and TRBJ2-3; 15 bases align to TRBD2. The CDR3 spans 15 residues. V trimming: 6 bases; J trimming: 2 bases; junction bases outside the gene matches: 3. The germline CDR1 and CDR2 sequences are SQVTM and ANQGSEA. CDR3 amino acids: CSVWTSGRATDTQYF. The CDR3 DNA reads TGCAGCGTATGGACTAGCGGGAGGGCCACAGATACGCAGTATTTT.

V gene TRBV4-1 combines with J gene TRBJ2-5; 7 positions agree with TRBD2. CDR1 and CDR2 from the germline V gene are MGHRA and YSYEKL. The CDR3 extends over 16 amino acids. V shed 1 base, J shed 4 bases, and the junction held 9 bases outside the gene matches. Here the CDR3 reads CASSQVAGAFRETQYF. DNA for the CDR3: TGCGCCAGCAGCCAAGTAGCGGGCGCTTTCCGAGAGACCCAGTACTTC.

This clonotype occurred many times. The V gene is TRBV29-1, the J gene TRBJ2-7; 13 nucleotides align to TRBD2. There are 16 residues in the CDR3. The germline CDR1 and CDR2 sequences are SQVTM and ANQGSEA. With 1 base clipped from V and 1 base from J, the junction kept 4 bases outside the gene matches. This CDR3 is CSVEGTSGSQSYEQYF. As DNA, the CDR3 is TGCAGCGTTGAAGGGACTAGCGGGAGTCAGTCCTACGAGCAGTACTTC.

This clonotype was recorded many times. Here the CDR3 reads CSARDLAPEGEQFF. DNA for the CDR3: TGCAGTGCTAGAGATCTAGCCCCCGAGGGTGAGCAGTTCTTC. This chain joins TRBV20-1 and TRBJ2-1, with a tentative D call TRBD2 (5 bases). Trimming left V 0 bases short and J 9 bases short, with 15 bases between. Per the germline V gene, CDR1 is DFQATT and CDR2 is SNEGSKA (reference sequence). This CDR3 contains 14 residues.

The V and J genes are TRBV4-1 and TRBJ2-1; D not certain. Germline V gene lookup returns CDR1 MGHRA and CDR2 YSYEKL. Trimming pared 3 bases from V and 0 bases from J, leaving 12 bases between. This CDR3 has 16 residues. The CDR3 bases are TGCGCCAGCAGCCAGTCGCCGGCGAGCTCCTACAATGAGCAGTTCTTC. Translation: CASSQSPASSYNEQFF.

As to this clonotype: Mismatch with germline at one junction end may stem from a read error. The chain links TRBV20-1 to TRBJ2-2; TRBD1 agrees at 12 bases. The CDR3 totals 16 residues. Germline lookup yields CDR1 DFQATT and CDR2 SNEGSKA (reference sequence). The CDR3 sequence: CCARPWGQGATGELFF. The CDR3 coding sequence is TGCTGTGCTAGACCATGGGGACAGGGGGCCACCGGGGAGCTGTTTTTT.